These T cell receptor beta chains were read from a single sample in a study of CD8 T cells in Susac syndrome. A single record per CDR3 protein comes from TCRdb applying MiXCR to the immunoSEQ multiplex PCR reads. The sample holds roughly 150,000 distinct CDR3 sequences, 95% seen once. Sequencing was carried out using CD8+ T cells from PBMCs. These TCRs come from a human donor with Susac syndrome. Each CDR3 is given with its conserved first and last residue. The D gene is left open where the match is weak. Not all rows give a size; the values are once, few, many and, for expanded clones, a class.

DNA	CDR3	J	D	V	length	size
TGCAGTGCCCCCACAGGCGCAACTAATGAAAAACTGTTTTTT	CSAPTGATNEKLFF	TRBJ1-4	NA	TRBV20-1	14	NA
TGTGCCAGCAGCGTGACTAGCGGTGAGCAGTTCTTC	CASSVTSGEQFF	TRBJ2-1	TRBD2	TRBV7-3	12	NA
TGTGCCAGCAGCTTCCGCGGGGAGGGGCTTCGGAATGAGCAGTTCTTC	CASSFRGEGLRNEQFF	TRBJ2-1	TRBD2	TRBV7-3	16	NA
TGTGCCTGGAGCCTGGGACTTGCCAATCAGCCCCAGCATTTT	CAWSLGLANQPQHF	TRBJ1-5	NA	TRBV30	14	NA
TGTGCCAGCCTGGACAGCAACACTGAAGCTTTCTTT	CASLDSNTEAFF	TRBJ1-1	NA	TRBV19	12	NA
TGCAGCGCCCTGACGGGGGACTACACCTTC	CSALTGDYTF	TRBJ1-2	NA	TRBV29-1	10	NA
TGTGCCAGTAGTCCTGGACTAGCGGGAGGCTACGAGCAGTACTTC	CASSPGLAGGYEQYF	TRBJ2-7	TRBD2	TRBV19	15	NA
TGTGCCAGCGCAGGGGGCTATGGCTACACCTTC	CASAGGYGYTF	TRBJ1-2	TRBD1	TRBV6-6	11	NA
TGCGCCAGCAGCCAAGTCCCTAGCGGGGGCACCGGGGAGCTGTTTTTT	CASSQVPSGGTGELFF	TRBJ2-2	TRBD2	TRBV4-1	16	NA
TGCGCCAGCAGCCAAGACGAACAGGGTGTAGGTGGCTACACCTTC	CASSQDEQGVGGYTF	TRBJ1-2	NA	TRBV4-1	15	NA
TGTGCCAGCAGCGGGGGTTTGCGATCTGACACAGATACGCAGTATTTT	CASSGGLRSDTDTQYF	TRBJ2-3	NA	TRBV7-3	16	once
TGTGCCAGCACTACCTCGGGAGGCTACACCTTC	CASTTSGGYTF	TRBJ1-2	NA	TRBV6-6	11	NA
TGCGCCAGCAGCTTGGTCGTAGGGGCACAGGCCTACGAGCAGTACTTC	CASSLVVGAQAYEQYF	TRBJ2-7	NA	TRBV5-1	16	NA
TGTGCCAGCAGCTTTAGCGGGAGTCAGTCCTACGAGCAGTACTTC	CASSFSGSQSYEQYF	TRBJ2-7	TRBD2	TRBV5-5	15	NA
TGTGCCAGCAGTGAAGTGGCTTACGAGCAGTACTTC	CASSEVAYEQYF	TRBJ2-7	NA	TRBV6-1	12	NA
TGTGCCAGCAGCCAAGATCCAGGGGGCGCGGTCAATGAGCAGTTCTTC	CASSQDPGGAVNEQFF	TRBJ2-1	TRBD1	TRBV4-2	16	NA
TGTGCCAGCAGTTTAGTTGGTACATTGTACAATGAGCAGTTCTTC	CASSLVGTLYNEQFF	TRBJ2-1	NA	TRBV27	15	NA
TGTGCCACCCAGGGTATCGACGAGCAGTACTTC	CATQGIDEQYF	TRBJ2-7	NA	TRBV6-6	11	NA
TGTGCCAGCAGCTTATCCGGGGATCCCTACAATGAGCAGTTCTTC	CASSLSGDPYNEQFF	TRBJ2-1	NA	TRBV11-3	15	NA
TGTGCCCGCCGGGACCCCGGGAATCAGCCCCAGCATTTT	CARRDPGNQPQHF	TRBJ1-5	NA	TRBV2	13	NA
TGTGCCTGGTGGGACACCTTTAACACTGAAGCTTTCTTT	CAWWDTFNTEAFF	TRBJ1-1	NA	TRBV30	13	NA
TGTGCCAGCAGTTTAATGTTTACAGCTGGCTACACCTTC	CASSLMFTAGYTF	TRBJ1-2	NA	TRBV12-3/TRBV12-4	13	NA
TGTGCCAGCAGCCAAGATCCTATAGATACGCAGTATTTT	CASSQDPIDTQYF	TRBJ2-3	NA	TRBV12-3/TRBV12-4	13	NA
TGTGCCAGCAGCCCGTCCGTAGCGAACACCGGGGAGCTGTTTTTT	CASSPSVANTGELFF	TRBJ2-2	NA	TRBV27	15	NA
TGCAGTGCTCCGGACGACCCGGGACAGATTAAGTACTATGGCTACACCTTC	CSAPDDPGQIKYYGYTF	TRBJ1-2	TRBD1	TRBV20-1	17	NA
TGTGCCAGCAGGTCTAGCACAGATACGCAGTATTTT	CASRSSTDTQYF	TRBJ2-3	NA	TRBV12-3/TRBV12-4	12	NA
TGTGCCTTCAATGGCCCCGAGACAGGAAAAACTTTCTTT	CAFNGPETGKTFF	TRBJ1-1	NA	TRBV30	13	NA
TGTGCCAGCTCCGGGACAGGAGAGTACTATGGCTACACCTTC	CASSGTGEYYGYTF	TRBJ1-2	TRBD1	TRBV25-1	14	NA
TGTGCTAGCAGCCCTAGAGCGGGAGGACTCAATGAGCAGTTCTTC	CASSPRAGGLNEQFF	TRBJ2-1	TRBD2	TRBV7-7	15	NA
TGTGCCAGCGGGAACACTGAAGCTTTCTTT	CASGNTEAFF	TRBJ1-1	NA	TRBV12-3/TRBV12-4	10	NA
TGTGCCAGCAGCTTCAAAGCAGGCTCCAACGAGCAGTACTTC	CASSFKAGSNEQYF	TRBJ2-7	NA	TRBV13	14	NA
TGCGCCAGCAGCCAAGAGGGAGGGTACGGTGTGACTGAAGCTTTCTTT	CASSQEGGYGVTEAFF	TRBJ1-1	NA	TRBV4-1	16	NA
TGCGCCAGCAGAGCCGGGACTAGCATTGAGGGAGAGACCCAGTACTTC	CASRAGTSIEGETQYF	TRBJ2-5	TRBD2	TRBV10-1	16	NA
TGTGCCAGCAGCACCAGCGGGAGCGCCTACGAGCAGTACTTC	CASSTSGSAYEQYF	TRBJ2-7	TRBD2	TRBV9	14	NA
TGCAGCGCTGAAACAGGGTCCACTGAAGCTTTCTTT	CSAETGSTEAFF	TRBJ1-1	NA	TRBV29-1	12	NA
TGTGCCAGCAGCAGCCGGGACACCCTTCAAGCTTTCTTT	CASSSRDTLQAFF	TRBJ1-1	NA	TRBV7-9	13	NA
TGTGCCAGTCGGGACAGGTCGGGGGATGAGCAGTTCTTC	CASRDRSGDEQFF	TRBJ2-1	TRBD1	TRBV19	13	NA